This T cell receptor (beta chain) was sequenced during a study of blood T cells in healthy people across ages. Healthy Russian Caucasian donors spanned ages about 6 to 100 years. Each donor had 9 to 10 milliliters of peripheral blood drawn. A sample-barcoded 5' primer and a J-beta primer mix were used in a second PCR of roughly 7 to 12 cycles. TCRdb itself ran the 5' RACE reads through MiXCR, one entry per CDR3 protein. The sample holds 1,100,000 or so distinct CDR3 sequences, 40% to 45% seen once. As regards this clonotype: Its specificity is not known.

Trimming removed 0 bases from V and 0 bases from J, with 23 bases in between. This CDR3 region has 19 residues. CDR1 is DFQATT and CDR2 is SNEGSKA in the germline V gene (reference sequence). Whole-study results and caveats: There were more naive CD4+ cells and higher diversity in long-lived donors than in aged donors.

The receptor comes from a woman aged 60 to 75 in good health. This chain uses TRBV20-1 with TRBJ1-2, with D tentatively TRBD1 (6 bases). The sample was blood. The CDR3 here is CSARDKDRSNLPSNYGYTF. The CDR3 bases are TGCAGTGCTAGAGATAAGGACAGATCTAACCTCCCCTCTAACTATGGCTACACCTTC.